Listed below are T cell receptor beta chains from one sample, sequenced in a study of cytomegalovirus exposure and HLA in healthy donors. TCRdb keeps only in-frame clones here, not all; method: immunoSEQ multiplex PCR. In the table there are 150,000 to 200,000 clones, 70% to 90% of which are singletons. Sequencing was carried out using PBMCs. The receptor source for this set is a woman aged 25-40 years in good health and CMV-seronegative. Both conserved end residues are part of each CDR3. A D gene is named only where the DNA matches it firmly. Not every row has a clone size; where given, it reads once, few, many or a size class.

abundance | d_gene | j_gene | v_gene | CDR3aa | CDR3nt
NA | NA | TRBJ2-1 | TRBV7-2 | CASSFASGPYNEQFF | TGTGCCAGCAGCTTCGCCAGCGGGCCTTACAATGAGCAGTTCTTC
NA | NA | TRBJ1-1 | TRBV5-1 | CASSLMNRYTEAFF | TGCGCCAGCAGCTTGATGAACAGATACACTGAAGCTTTCTTT
NA | TRBD1 | TRBJ1-6 | TRBV10-1 | CASRTRRDRRNSPLHF | TGCGCCAGCAGGACCAGAAGGGACAGACGAAATTCACCCCTCCACTTT
many | TRBD1 | TRBJ2-7 | TRBV19 | CASSIGTGSSYEQYF | TGTGCCAGTAGCATCGGGACAGGTAGCTCCTACGAGCAGTACTTC
NA | NA | TRBJ2-4 | TRBV4-3 | CASSQESYAVKNIQYF | TGCGCCAGCAGCCAAGAGTCCTACGCGGTCAAAAACATTCAGTACTTC
NA | NA | TRBJ2-1 | TRBV6-1 | CASSERGYSYNEQFF | TGTGCCAGCAGTGAACGGGGGTACTCCTACAATGAGCAGTTCTTC
NA | TRBD1 | TRBJ1-6 | TRBV6-1 | CASSEGQGASPLHF | TGTGCCAGCAGTGAAGGACAGGGGGCTTCACCCCTCCACTTT
NA | TRBD1 | TRBJ1-4 | TRBV5-6 | CASTRTGGGEKLFF | TGTGCCAGCACCCGGACAGGGGGGGGTGAAAAACTGTTTTTT
NA | TRBD2 | TRBJ2-1 | TRBV29-1 | CSVELAGGPYNEQFF | TGCAGCGTTGAGCTAGCGGGGGGGCCCTACAATGAGCAGTTCTTC
NA | TRBD1 | TRBJ1-1 | TRBV7-2 | CASSFDRGAEAFF | TGTGCCAGCAGCTTCGACAGGGGCGCTGAAGCTTTCTTT
once | TRBD2 | TRBJ2-5 | TRBV7-3 | CASSFGGGETQYF | TGTGCCAGCAGCTTTGGGGGGGGAGAGACCCAGTACTTC
NA | TRBD2 | TRBJ2-7 | TRBV28 | CASTSRTSNYEQYF | TGTGCCAGCACCTCAAGGACTAGCAACTACGAGCAGTACTTC
NA | NA | TRBJ2-3 | TRBV15 | CATSRRFGQGVTDTQYF | TGTGCCACCAGCAGACGGTTCGGGCAGGGTGTAACAGATACGCAGTATTTT
few | NA | TRBJ1-6 | TRBV21-1 | CASSNRQGARDNSPLHF | TGTGCCAGCAGCAACCGCCAGGGGGCCCGGGATAATTCACCCCTCCACTTT
NA | TRBD2 | TRBJ2-1 | TRBV4-2 | CASSPTLAGGPYNEQFF | TGTGCCAGCAGCCCCACTCTAGCGGGAGGGCCGTACAATGAGCAGTTCTTC
NA | TRBD2 | TRBJ2-3 | TRBV5-1 | CASSPGLAGYTDTQYF | TGCGCCAGCAGCCCAGGACTAGCGGGGTACACAGATACGCAGTATTTT
NA | TRBD1 | TRBJ2-7 | TRBV28 | CASSRDRGHEQYF | TGTGCCAGCAGCCGGGACAGGGGTCACGAGCAGTACTTC
NA | NA | TRBJ2-7 | TRBV5-1 | CASSPGGYEQYF | TGCGCCAGCAGCCCCGGGGGCTACGAGCAGTACTTC
few | TRBD1 | TRBJ2-3 | TRBV19 | CASSMTGSADTQYF | TGTGCCAGTAGTATGACAGGGTCCGCAGATACGCAGTATTTT
few | NA | TRBJ2-5 | TRBV5-1 | CASHSGQAGPETQYF | TGCGCCAGCCACTCAGGACAGGCGGGACCGGAGACCCAGTACTTC
NA | TRBD2 | TRBJ2-3 | TRBV4-2 | CASSPYIPGLAGGRSTDTQYF | TGTGCCAGCAGCCCCTACATCCCGGGACTAGCGGGGGGGCGGAGCACAGATACGCAGTATTTT
NA | TRBD1 | TRBJ1-2 | TRBV25-1 | CASWTPGQPGTNYGYTF | TGTGCCAGCTGGACTCCGGGACAGCCCGGAACTAACTATGGCTACACCTTC
NA | TRBD1 | TRBJ2-7 | TRBV7-2 | CASSPILGTGSHEQYF | TGTGCCAGCAGCCCTATCCTGGGGACAGGGAGCCACGAGCAGTACTTC
NA | NA | TRBJ1-5 | TRBV6-4 | CASSDSTEGNQPQHF | TGTGCCAGCAGTGACTCGACCGAGGGCAATCAGCCCCAGCATTTT
NA | TRBD2 | TRBJ2-5 | TRBV4-3 | CASSHQRGGYQETQYF | TGCGCCAGCAGCCACCAACGGGGGGGGTACCAAGAGACCCAGTACTTC
NA | NA | TRBJ2-7 | TRBV9 | CASSVFAGSGEQYF | TGTGCCAGCAGCGTATTTGCGGGTTCGGGTGAGCAGTACTTC
NA | NA | TRBJ2-7 | TRBV27 | CASRFGTSSKGEQYF | TGTGCCAGCAGATTCGGCACTAGCAGCAAAGGCGAGCAGTACTTC
NA | NA | TRBJ1-1 | TRBV28 | CASSFSMQGRDMNTEAFF | TGTGCCAGCAGTTTTTCGATGCAGGGGCGTGATATGAACACTGAAGCTTTCTTT
once | TRBD1 | TRBJ1-2 | TRBV28 | CASSPRTGVDGYTF | TGTGCCAGCAGTCCCAGGACAGGGGTGGATGGCTACACCTTC
NA | TRBD2 | TRBJ2-1 | TRBV5-1 | CASSLVSGLGYNEQFF | TGCGCCAGCAGCTTGGTCTCGGGACTAGGTTACAATGAGCAGTTCTTC
once | NA | TRBJ1-1 | TRBV10-3 | CAISESSGGGWVTEAFF | TGTGCCATCAGTGAGTCTTCGGGGGGCGGTTGGGTAACTGAAGCTTTCTTT
NA | NA | TRBJ2-7 | TRBV11-2 | CASSLKLPYEQYF | TGTGCCAGCAGCTTAAAACTCCCTTACGAGCAGTACTTC
NA | TRBD1 | TRBJ1-2 | TRBV4-1 | CASSQPTGAHYGYTF | TGCGCCAGCAGCCAACCCACAGGGGCGCACTATGGCTACACCTTC
NA | TRBD1 | TRBJ2-5 | TRBV11-2 | CASSFGPATGAETQYF | TGTGCCAGCAGCTTTGGTCCTGCTACAGGGGCAGAGACCCAGTACTTC
NA | TRBD2 | TRBJ2-1 | TRBV10-3 | CAISESLAGARNEQFF | TGTGCCATCAGTGAGTCGCTAGCGGGAGCGCGGAATGAGCAGTTCTTC
NA | TRBD2 | TRBJ2-7 | TRBV5-1 | CASSLNWGGQYEQYF | TGCGCCAGCAGCTTGAATTGGGGAGGGCAGTACGAGCAGTACTTC
NA | NA | TRBJ2-7 | TRBV5-8 | CASSPGHLYEQYF | TGTGCCAGCAGCCCAGGGCATCTCTACGAGCAGTACTTC
NA | NA | TRBJ1-4 | TRBV15 | CATSRPGMGNEKLFF | TGTGCCACCAGCAGACCAGGGATGGGTAATGAAAAACTGTTTTTT
NA | NA | TRBJ1-5 | TRBV30 | CAWSVRGNQPQHF | TGTGCCTGGAGTGTACGAGGCAATCAGCCCCAGCATTTT
once | TRBD2 | TRBJ2-3 | TRBV4-1 | CASSQDPPGGTTDTQYF | TGCGCCAGCAGCCAAGATCCCCCCGGGGGGACCACAGATACGCAGTATTTT
NA | TRBD1 | TRBJ2-7 | TRBV27 | CASRATGAKYEQYF | TGTGCCAGCAGGGCGACAGGGGCTAAGTACGAGCAGTACTTC
once | NA | TRBJ2-2 | TRBV9 | CASSVAGVGTGELFF | TGTGCCAGCAGCGTAGCAGGGGTGGGCACCGGGGAGCTGTTTTTT
NA | NA | TRBJ1-1 | TRBV19 | CASSIQYTMEAFF | TGTGCCAGTAGTATACAGTATACTATGGAAGCTTTCTTT
NA | TRBD1 | TRBJ1-2 | TRBV19 | CASKLGDSYGYTF | TGTGCCAGTAAGTTAGGGGACAGCTATGGCTACACCTTC
NA | NA | TRBJ1-2 | TRBV6-4 | CASSDPPNYGYTF | TGTGCCAGCAGTGATCCCCCAAACTATGGCTACACCTTC
once | TRBD1 | TRBJ2-3 | TRBV9 | CASSRDRFTDTQYF | TGTGCCAGCAGCAGGGACAGATTCACAGATACGCAGTATTTT
NA | TRBD1 | TRBJ2-5 | TRBV13 | CASSLTPTRTGVTQYF | TGTGCCAGCAGCCTAACGCCAACTCGGACAGGGGTTACCCAGTACTTC